Presented here are 4 T cell receptor beta chains from one specimen sequenced in a study of T cell responses to AZD1222 COVID-19 vaccine. TCRdb's table, derived via immunoSEQ multiplex PCR, lists solely in-frame clones and lacks some. The sample lists 55,000 to 70,000 clones, over 60% seen once, with 12% in the top ten. The source material was peripheral blood, sampled on day 0 of AZD1222 vaccination. The receptors come from an adult in good health.

CDR3 region: CASSLGRGLSTEAFF. DNA of the CDR3: TGTGCCAGCAGCTTGGGCAGGGGGCTCAGTACTGAAGCTTTCTTT. The chain employs TRBV5-5 and TRBJ1-1; 8 positions match TRBD1. CDR3 length equals 15 residues. V shed 0 bases and J 5 bases; nucleotides not matched to a gene: 6. Germline V gene lookup returns CDR1 SGHKS and CDR2 YYEKEE (reference sequence).

This clone was picked up a small number of times. The chain recombines TRBV30 with TRBJ1-6; a possible D gene is TRBD1 (5 bases). V was cut by 5 bases and J by 1 base, with 6 bases left in between. In germline, CDR1 is GTSNPN, CDR2 SVGIG (reference sequence). The CDR3 length is 13 residues. The CDR3 region is CAWDSSYNSPLHF. The CDR3 coding sequence is TGTGCCTGGGACAGTTCCTATAATTCACCCCTCCACTTT.

V and J are TRBV27 and TRBJ1-6, with 7 bases identical to TRBD1. Trimming cost V 5 bases and J 7 bases; bases outside gene matches: 8. There are 15 residues in the CDR3. Germline loops: CDR1 MNHEY, CDR2 SMNVEV (reference sequence). CDR3 in DNA: TGTGCCAGCAGTACTGGGACAGTTCTAAATTCACCCCTCCACTTT. This encodes CASSTGTVLNSPLHF.

This clone was counted a single time. This chain joins TRBV5-4 and TRBJ1-2, with 7 positions matching TRBD1. Germline CDR1 SGHNT, CDR2 YYREEE (reference sequence). The CDR3 totals 14 residues. V gave up 0 bases and J gave up 5 bases; unmatched junction bases: 4. The CDR3, as DNA: TGTGCCAGCAGCTTGGACAGGGGTGAATATGGCTACACCTTC. Translating it yields CASSLDRGEYGYTF.